The sequence of this T cell receptor beta chain was determined in a study of cytomegalovirus exposure and HLA in healthy donors. Regarding the study as a whole: Being productive about 87% or about 30% of the time was typical of most TCR beta V segments in an earlier analysis.

The CDR3 covers 14 residues. CDR1 SGHDT and CDR2 YYEEEE come from the germline V gene. The V gene lost 2 bases and the J gene lost 4 bases, with 9 bases spanning the gap. Amplification used 60 Vbeta primers and 13 Jbeta primers. Here immunoSEQ multiplex PCR was the method, and the copy in TCRdb shows in-frame clones only, minus some. The sample records a few hundred thousand clones, 70% to 85% being singletons. A note on this clone: Its antigen is undetermined.

The sequencing sample was made of PBMCs. This rearrangement joins TRBV5-6 to TRBJ2-2, with a weak D call TRBD2 (6 bases). This sequence was found in a girl under 10 years old in good health and CMV-seronegative. In nucleotides, the CDR3 is TGTGCCAGCAGCTTAAGGGGACTCACCGGGGAGCTGTTTTTT. Translation gives CASSLRGLTGELFF.